Listed below are T cell receptor beta chains from one sample, sequenced in a study of blood T cell repertoires in COVID-19. Sequenced by immunoSEQ multiplex PCR; TCRdb stores in-frame clones only, minus some. The repertoire has 150,000 or so clones, around 80% of them found once; the top ten carry roughly 19%. Source material: peripheral blood. The source of these receptors is a woman of 80 years or more with acute or convalescent COVID-19. CDR3s include the opening cysteine and the closing phenylalanine or tryptophan. The D gene is left open where the match is weak. Some rows have no size entry. The others give once, few or many, or a class for an expanded clone.

>NA|TRBJ2-2|TRBV4-2|TRBD2
CASSHEPSGKNAGELFF
TGTGCCAGCAGCCATGAGCCTAGCGGGAAAAATGCCGGGGAGCTGTTTTTT
>NA|TRBJ1-2|TRBV30|TRBD1
CAWSEAGGYGYTF
TGTGCCTGGAGTGAGGCAGGGGGCTATGGCTACACCTTC
>NA|TRBJ2-2|TRBV21-1|NA
CASSRKGGQGAGGELFF
TGTGCCAGCAGCAGAAAGGGGGGACAGGGGGCGGGCGGGGAGCTGTTTTTT
>NA|TRBJ2-7|TRBV27|TRBD2
CASRRETSGLYEQYF
TGTGCCAGCAGGAGAGAGACTAGCGGACTCTACGAGCAGTACTTC
>NA|TRBJ2-4|TRBV28|TRBD1
CASSPSDRAYIQYF
TGTGCCAGCAGTCCATCCGACAGGGCATACATTCAGTACTTC
>NA|TRBJ1-2|TRBV30|NA
CAWSVLGGHGYTF
TGTGCCTGGAGTGTATTAGGCGGTCATGGCTACACCTTC
>NA|TRBJ1-3|TRBV23-1|NA
CASGHPGGSNTIYF
TGCGCCAGCGGGCACCCGGGGGGCTCGAACACCATATATTTT
>few|TRBJ1-1|TRBV10-2|TRBD1
CASSESARGRGSEAFF
TGCGCCAGCAGTGAATCGGCGAGGGGGCGTGGGTCTGAAGCTTTCTTT
>NA|TRBJ1-1|TRBV5-1|TRBD1
CASSFYRGQSEAFF
TGCGCCAGCAGCTTCTACAGGGGACAATCTGAAGCTTTCTTT
>few|TRBJ1-1|TRBV19|NA
CASSWEGMNTEAFF
TGTGCCAGTAGTTGGGAGGGGATGAACACTGAAGCTTTCTTT
>NA|TRBJ1-2|TRBV18|NA
CASSTIGGTNGYTF
TGTGCCAGCTCGACGATAGGGGGAACGAATGGCTACACCTTC
>NA|TRBJ1-1|TRBV27|NA
CATAQPGLPEAFF
TGTGCCACCGCGCAGCCGGGACTCCCTGAAGCTTTCTTT
>once|TRBJ1-4|TRBV6-2/TRBV6-3|TRBD1
CASSGETGATNEKLFF
TGTGCCAGCAGCGGCGAAACAGGGGCAACTAATGAAAAACTGTTTTTT
>NA|TRBJ1-5|TRBV7-9|NA
CASSLSGGSEPQHF
TGTGCCAGCAGCTTAAGTGGGGGGTCAGAGCCCCAGCATTTT
>NA|TRBJ1-6|TRBV30|TRBD1
CACRDSSSYNSPLHF
TGTGCCTGTAGGGACAGTAGCTCCTATAATTCACCCCTCCACTTT
>NA|TRBJ2-7|TRBV9|TRBD1
CASSYRQGAGEQYF
TGTGCCAGCAGCTATCGACAGGGGGCTGGCGAGCAGTACTTC
>NA|TRBJ2-3|TRBV18|NA
CASSPGQGTDTQYF
TGTGCCAGCTCACCGGGCCAGGGCACAGATACGCAGTATTTT
>NA|TRBJ1-2|TRBV2|NA
CASGLGLEDTF
TGTGCCAGCGGTTTGGGCCTGGAGGACACCTTC
>NA|TRBJ1-1|TRBV27|NA
CASSLRWGGNTEAFF
TGTGCCAGCAGTTTACGTTGGGGCGGGAACACTGAAGCTTTCTTT
>NA|TRBJ2-1|TRBV21-1|NA
CASSIYSKEDRVMGEQFF
TGTGCCAGCAGCATCTATAGTAAAGAGGACAGGGTCATGGGTGAGCAGTTCTTC
>NA|TRBJ2-2|TRBV29-1|NA
CSVSFGVELFF
TGCAGCGTTTCATTCGGGGTGGAGCTGTTTTTT
>NA|TRBJ1-6|TRBV27|NA
CASSTRQVYNSPLHF
TGTGCCAGCAGTACCAGACAGGTCTATAATTCACCCCTCCACTTT
>NA|TRBJ1-2|TRBV5-6|NA
CASSFRSLGGYGYTF
TGTGCCAGCAGCTTTAGGTCTCTAGGGGGCTATGGCTACACCTTC
>NA|TRBJ2-1|TRBV21-1|NA
CASSYRNNEQFF
TGTGCCAGCAGCTACAGGAACAATGAGCAGTTCTTC
>NA|TRBJ2-3|TRBV3-1/TRBV3-2|TRBD2
CASSQALAGDTQYF
TGTGCCAGCAGCCAAGCCCTAGCGGGAGATACGCAGTATTTT
>NA|TRBJ2-1|TRBV27|TRBD1
CASSLGTGDEQFF
TGTGCCAGCAGTTTAGGGACAGGGGATGAGCAGTTCTTC
>NA|TRBJ2-1|TRBV6-2/TRBV6-3|TRBD1
CASSRAQGPRSREQFF
TGTGCCAGCAGTAGGGCACAGGGGCCACGGTCAAGGGAGCAGTTCTTC
>NA|TRBJ1-2|TRBV19|NA
CASRFGADGYTF
TGTGCCAGTAGGTTCGGAGCAGATGGCTACACCTTC
>NA|TRBJ1-6|TRBV5-8|NA
CASSSMAGLESPLHF
TGTGCCAGCAGCTCGATGGCGGGGCTCGAATCACCCCTCCACTTT
>NA|TRBJ1-5|TRBV28|NA
CASTARGARSRGNQPQHF
TGTGCCAGCACCGCTAGGGGCGCGCGGTCTCGGGGCAATCAGCCCCAGCATTTT
>many|TRBJ2-2|TRBV9|NA
CASSVALNTGELFF
TGTGCCAGCAGCGTAGCACTGAACACCGGGGAGCTGTTTTTT
>NA|TRBJ1-2|TRBV5-6|TRBD1
CASSLKGGHGYTF
TGTGCCAGCAGCTTGAAAGGGGGCCATGGCTACACCTTC
>NA|TRBJ1-5|TRBV7-2|TRBD1
CASSFTGTAQHF
TGTGCCAGCAGCTTTACCGGGACAGCCCAGCATTTT
>NA|TRBJ1-6|TRBV28|TRBD1
CASSLVGQGNSPLHF
TGTGCCAGCAGTTTAGTGGGACAGGGGAATTCACCCCTCCACTTT
>NA|TRBJ1-5|TRBV19|TRBD1
CASSMSGQGNQPQHF
TGTGCCAGTAGTATGTCCGGACAGGGAAATCAGCCCCAGCATTTT
>NA|TRBJ1-3|TRBV6-5|NA
CASKYFSGNTIYF
TGTGCCAGCAAATACTTCTCTGGAAACACCATATATTTT
>NA|TRBJ2-1|TRBV5-1|TRBD2
CASSSVAGGPNEQFF
TGCGCCAGCAGCTCCGTGGCGGGAGGGCCTAATGAGCAGTTCTTC
>NA|TRBJ1-3|TRBV30|NA
CAWSVATGNTIYF
TGTGCCTGGAGTGTAGCCACTGGAAACACCATATATTTT
>few|TRBJ1-1|TRBV5-6|TRBD1
CASSPGTAKAFF
TGTGCCAGCAGCCCCGGGACAGCGAAGGCTTTCTTT
>NA|TRBJ2-3|TRBV7-2|TRBD2
CASSLGSGLAGADTQYF
TGTGCCAGCAGCTTAGGGTCGGGACTAGCGGGAGCAGATACGCAGTATTTT
>NA|TRBJ1-2|TRBV30|TRBD1
CASIRGRNNYGYTF
TGTGCCTCGATCAGGGGGCGGAATAACTATGGCTACACCTTC
>once|TRBJ1-4|TRBV20-1|NA
CRASPREGEKLFF
TGCAGGGCTAGTCCCCGGGAAGGCGAAAAACTGTTTTTT
>NA|TRBJ2-7|TRBV4-2|NA
CASSQGLEQYF
TGTGCCAGCAGCCAAGGTCTAGAGCAGTACTTC
>NA|TRBJ2-1|TRBV2|TRBD2
CASNHWSGRAFNEQFF
TGTGCCAGCAATCACTGGAGCGGGAGGGCCTTCAATGAGCAGTTCTTC
>NA|TRBJ2-4|TRBV3-1/TRBV3-2|NA
CASSSPGRKNIQYF
TGTGCCAGCAGCTCACCGGGGAGGAAAAACATTCAGTACTTC
>NA|TRBJ1-3|TRBV5-6|NA
CASSLGLGPSGNTIYF
TGTGCCAGCAGCCTTGGCCTGGGGCCCTCTGGAAACACCATATATTTT
>NA|TRBJ2-7|TRBV29-1|TRBD1
CSVSTGQGANQYF
TGCAGCGTCTCAACCGGACAGGGGGCTAACCAGTACTTC
>once|TRBJ2-3|TRBV5-5|NA
CASSSTVGTDTQYF
TGTGCCAGCAGCTCGACAGTAGGCACAGATACGCAGTATTTT
>once|TRBJ1-5|TRBV10-3|TRBD1
CATEKSRTGRDSNQPQHF
TGTGCCACCGAAAAAAGCCGGACAGGGAGAGATAGCAATCAGCCCCAGCATTTT
>NA|TRBJ2-5|TRBV4-3|NA
CASSQEVAETQYF
TGCGCCAGCAGCCAAGAGGTTGCGGAGACCCAGTACTTC
>NA|TRBJ2-7|TRBV7-8|TRBD2
CASSHKGGEQYF
TGTGCCAGCAGCCACAAGGGAGGGGAGCAGTACTTC
>NA|TRBJ1-2|TRBV19|TRBD1
CASVAGTGAYGYTF
TGTGCCAGTGTTGCCGGGACAGGGGCGTATGGCTACACCTTC